The clone carrying this TCR beta chain occurred a few times. The data were taken from a study of human T cells and chemical hapten exposure. Time point here: pre-sensitization, week 0. As to treatment: therapeutic diphenylcyclopropenone sensitization with weekly scalp DPC. The CDR3 is 14 amino acids. The V end lost 6 bases, the J end lost 0 bases, and 11 bases lay between the germline ends. Germline assignment: CDR1 MGHDK and CDR2 SYGVNS. From the RACE reads, TCRdb called clonotypes with MiXCR, one entry per CDR3 protein. The repertoire holds 350,000 to 400,000 distinct CDR3 sequences, with roughly 4.6% as singletons.

The sequence was collected from a woman in her fifties or sixties with alopecia areata. Some clones in this sample may be carry-over from other donors' samples. Material: whole blood, obtained in connection with sensitization to the hapten diphenylcyclopropenone (DPC). The chain is built from TRBV25-1 and TRBJ2-5, with D maybe TRBD2 (6 bases). Here the CDR3 reads CASRGGFYQETQYF. CDR3 in DNA: TGTGCCAGCAGGGGAGGATTCTACCAAGAGACCCAGTACTTC.